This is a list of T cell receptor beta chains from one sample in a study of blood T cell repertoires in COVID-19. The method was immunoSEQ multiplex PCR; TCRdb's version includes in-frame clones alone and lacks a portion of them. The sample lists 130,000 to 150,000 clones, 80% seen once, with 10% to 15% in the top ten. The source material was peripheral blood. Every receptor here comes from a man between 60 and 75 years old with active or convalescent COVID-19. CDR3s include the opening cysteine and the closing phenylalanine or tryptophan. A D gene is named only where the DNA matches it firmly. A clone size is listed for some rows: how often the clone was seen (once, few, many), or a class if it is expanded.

TGTGCCAGCAGTGATCAGCGGAGCTCCTATAATTCACCCCTCCACTTT	CASSDQRSSYNSPLHF	TRBV6-1	TRBJ1-6	-	-
TGTGCCAGCAGCTTCGGGCGGGGTAGCGGGAAGTCCTACGAGCAGTACTTC	CASSFGRGSGKSYEQYF	TRBV11-2	TRBJ2-7	-	TRBD2
TGTGCCAGCAGGTTAGCGGGAGATCGTGAGCAGTTCTTC	CASRLAGDREQFF	TRBV7-9	TRBJ2-1	few	TRBD2
TGTGCCAGCAGCCCAGGGACTAGCGGGAGGTCGGCCGAGCAGTACTTC	CASSPGTSGRSAEQYF	TRBV7-3	TRBJ2-7	-	TRBD2
TGTGCCAGCAAGAGACAGGGTAACTATGGCTACACCTTC	CASKRQGNYGYTF	TRBV28	TRBJ1-2	-	TRBD1
TGCGCCAGCAGCCAAGATGGGGTAGCGGGTTTGGGCGAGCAGTACTTC	CASSQDGVAGLGEQYF	TRBV4-3	TRBJ2-7	-	TRBD2
TGTGCCAGCAGCCGGGACAGGCGCTCTGGCTACACCTTC	CASSRDRRSGYTF	TRBV5-6	TRBJ1-2	-	TRBD1
TGTGCCAGCAGTTTTTCCGGGGGCACTGAAGCTTTCTTT	CASSFSGGTEAFF	TRBV28	TRBJ1-1	few	-
TGTGCCAGCACACCCGGGACAGGGTCCTACGAGCAGTACTTC	CASTPGTGSYEQYF	TRBV2	TRBJ2-7	-	TRBD1
TGTGCCAGCAGTTTTCTCCCCGATACGCAGTATTTT	CASSFLPDTQYF	TRBV5-5	TRBJ2-3	-	-
TGTGCCAGCAGTGGGGAACAGGCGAACACCGGGGAGCTGTTTTTT	CASSGEQANTGELFF	TRBV2	TRBJ2-2	-	-
TGTGCCATCAGTGACCCCGTGGGGGAGGACCCCTACGAGCAGTACTTC	CAISDPVGEDPYEQYF	TRBV10-3	TRBJ2-7	-	-
TGTGCCAGCAGCCCTGGACTAGCGGGAGAGACCCAGTACTTC	CASSPGLAGETQYF	TRBV7-9	TRBJ2-5	-	TRBD2
TGTGCCAGCAGGGGAGATTCTTGGGGCTACACCTTC	CASRGDSWGYTF	TRBV27	TRBJ1-2	-	-
TGTGCCAGCAGCCCGAGCGGGAGTGGCTCAGATACGCAGTATTTT	CASSPSGSGSDTQYF	TRBV6-6	TRBJ2-3	-	TRBD2
TGCGCCAGCAGTGAAGGAGTGAACACTGAAGCTTTCTTT	CASSEGVNTEAFF	TRBV5-1	TRBJ1-1	once	-
TGTGCCAGTAGTTCTCAGGGGGACGCTGAAGCTTTCTTT	CASSSQGDAEAFF	TRBV19	TRBJ1-1	-	TRBD1
TGTGCCAGCAGCTTTGGGAGCGGTCCCCGGGAGACCCAGTACTTC	CASSFGSGPRETQYF	TRBV7-9	TRBJ2-5	-	-
TGTGCCACCATGGCGGGAGGTGGGGATACGCAGTATTTT	CATMAGGGDTQYF	TRBV24-1	TRBJ2-3	-	TRBD2
TGTGCCAGCAGCTTAGGGGCAGACAGAGTAACTGAAAAACTGTTTTTT	CASSLGADRVTEKLFF	TRBV7-9	TRBJ1-4	-	-
TGCAGCGTTGGGGTCGGGAGTCTAACCTACGAGCAGTACTTC	CSVGVGSLTYEQYF	TRBV29-1	TRBJ2-7	-	-
TGTGCCAGCAGTTACGGCGGCCGGAACGTAGATACGCAGTATTTT	CASSYGGRNVDTQYF	TRBV6-5	TRBJ2-3	few	-
TGCGCCAGCAGCCATAGGACAGGGGAGACCCAGTACTTC	CASSHRTGETQYF	TRBV4-1	TRBJ2-5	-	TRBD1
TGCGCCAGCGACGCCCAAGGGCAGGGGGCTTATGGCTACACCTTC	CASDAQGQGAYGYTF	TRBV23-1	TRBJ1-2	-	TRBD1
TGTGCCAGCAGCAAAGCGGGGGTTGCTAATGAAAAACTGTTTTTT	CASSKAGVANEKLFF	TRBV9	TRBJ1-4	-	-
TGTGCCAGCGGAACAGGGGGTATTACAAACACTGAAGCTTTCTTT	CASGTGGITNTEAFF	TRBV28	TRBJ1-1	once	TRBD1
TGTGCCAGCAGCCGGCCTCGACAGGGGGTCACTGAAGCTTTCTTT	CASSRPRQGVTEAFF	TRBV6-5	TRBJ1-1	-	TRBD1
TGCGCCAGCAGCCAAAGGGGGGGGCCTGAAGCTTTCTTT	CASSQRGGPEAFF	TRBV4-3	TRBJ1-1	-	-
TGCAGCGTTGAAGCGGGAGCATACGAGCAGTACTTC	CSVEAGAYEQYF	TRBV29-1	TRBJ2-7	few	-
TGTGCCAGCAGCCGCGCCGCCGGGTCCGAGGTGTACTTC	CASSRAAGSEVYF	TRBV12-3/TRBV12-4	TRBJ2-7	-	-
TGTGCCAGCAGCGAAACAGGGGAAGGTGGCTACACCTTC	CASSETGEGGYTF	TRBV2	TRBJ1-2	-	TRBD1
TGTGCCAGCAGGGGAGGGGGGACCTACGAGCAGTACTTC	CASRGGGTYEQYF	TRBV25-1	TRBJ2-7	-	-
TGTGCCTGGACAAGAGGGAGAGATTCACCCCTCCACTTT	CAWTRGRDSPLHF	TRBV30	TRBJ1-6	-	-
TGCGCCAGCAGCTTGGGGACAAGATTGAACACTGAAGCTTTCTTT	CASSLGTRLNTEAFF	TRBV5-1	TRBJ1-1	-	-
TGCGCCAGCAGCCAAGATAGTCGGCCAGGGGGCAATGAAAAACTGTTTTTT	CASSQDSRPGGNEKLFF	TRBV4-1	TRBJ1-4	-	TRBD1
TGTGCCAGCAGCTTGACAGGGGGGAACACTGAAGCTTTCTTT	CASSLTGGNTEAFF	TRBV7-8	TRBJ1-1	few	TRBD1
TGTGCCAGCGGCGGATTAGAACCTGGAAACACCATATATTTT	CASGGLEPGNTIYF	TRBV11-2	TRBJ1-3	-	-
TGTGCCAGTAGTTCCCAGGGTGCCTACAATCAGCCCCAGCATTTT	CASSSQGAYNQPQHF	TRBV19	TRBJ1-5	-	-
TGCAGCGTTGAGTTACGGAGGGCCGCGAACACCGGGGAGCTGTTTTTT	CSVELRRAANTGELFF	TRBV29-1	TRBJ2-2	-	-
TGTGCCAGCAGTTTTAGCGGCTACCGTTCTATTTCTAACTATGGCTACACCTTC	CASSFSGYRSISNYGYTF	TRBV27	TRBJ1-2	-	-
TGTGCCAGCAGTGACTCGCCACTAGCGGATTTAAACATTCAGTACTTC	CASSDSPLADLNIQYF	TRBV6-4	TRBJ2-4	-	TRBD2
TGTGCCAGCAGTCTCAGGGTGGAAACTGAAGCTTTCTTT	CASSLRVETEAFF	TRBV6-2/TRBV6-3	TRBJ1-1	once	-
TGTGCCAGCAGCCCGAGGACTAGCGGGAGTTGGGGGCAAGAGACCCAGTACTTC	CASSPRTSGSWGQETQYF	TRBV3-1/TRBV3-2	TRBJ2-5	-	TRBD2
TGCGCCAGCAGCCAAGAGAGTGGCTGGACAGGGGGCAGTGGCTACACCTTC	CASSQESGWTGGSGYTF	TRBV4-3	TRBJ1-2	-	TRBD1
TGTGCCAGCATGGGGACAGGGGGCACCTACGAGCAGTACTTC	CASMGTGGTYEQYF	TRBV2	TRBJ2-7	-	TRBD1
TGTGCCAGCAGCTTCCCGGGACTCAGGGCCAATGAGCAGTTCTTC	CASSFPGLRANEQFF	TRBV7-2	TRBJ2-1	-	-
TGTGCCAGCAGTTCGGGGGGGGTAGGAAACACCATATATTTT	CASSSGGVGNTIYF	TRBV7-2	TRBJ1-3	few	-
TGTGCCAGCAGCTTAGATATGCGGGTAGATGGCTACACCTTC	CASSLDMRVDGYTF	TRBV11-2	TRBJ1-2	few	-
TGCGCCAGCAGCTTGGAAGGAGCGGGAGGGCCGAATGCAGATACGCAGTATTTT	CASSLEGAGGPNADTQYF	TRBV5-1	TRBJ2-3	few	TRBD2
TGTGCCAGCAGCCCCGGGACAGGGGATGACGAGCAGTACTTC	CASSPGTGDDEQYF	TRBV3-1/TRBV3-2	TRBJ2-7	-	TRBD1
TGTGCCAGCAGTTTCGGGACTAGGAGAGGGGCGCAGTATTTT	CASSFGTRRGAQYF	TRBV6-5	TRBJ2-3	-	TRBD2
TGTGCCAGCAGTTTCCTGGGGGCGCAGGTGACTGAAGCTTTCTTT	CASSFLGAQVTEAFF	TRBV27	TRBJ1-1	-	-
TGTGCCACCAGCAGAGATCCAGGCCCACGAAACACCATATATTTT	CATSRDPGPRNTIYF	TRBV15	TRBJ1-3	-	-
TGTGCCATCAGTGGGCGATCTAGCGGGAGCTACGAGCAGTACTTC	CAISGRSSGSYEQYF	TRBV10-3	TRBJ2-7	-	TRBD2
TGCGCCAGCAGCTTGGACAGCAATAGCAATCAGCCCCAGCATTTT	CASSLDSNSNQPQHF	TRBV5-1	TRBJ1-5	-	-
TGTGCCAGCGAGACTAGCGGTGAGGGCACAGATACGCAGTATTTT	CASETSGEGTDTQYF	TRBV5-4	TRBJ2-3	-	TRBD2